One sample yielded the 2 T cell receptor beta chains listed below, sequenced in a study of PD-L1 blockade in urothelial cancer. The table came from immunoSEQ multiplex PCR; TCRdb's copy has only in-frame clones and leaves some out. The data hold around 19,000 clones, with around nine tenths observed a single time. This specimen consisted of PBMCs, obtained around atezolizumab (anti-PD-L1) treatment. The receptors come from a man aged 50-59 years with urothelial cancer.

The gene calls are TRBV5-5 and TRBJ1-5; TRBD1 might be the D (6 bases). V lost 4 bases, J lost 7 bases, and 18 bases lay in between. CDR1 is SGHKS, CDR2 YYEKEE, per germline (reference sequence). CDR3 length: 15 amino acids. The CDR3 is CASSPLGGAPQPQHF. CDR3 nucleotides: TGTGCCAGCAGCCCTCTGGGGGGGGCCCCCCAGCCCCAGCATTTT.

The genes are TRBV4-3 and TRBJ2-1; TRBD2 aligns across 7 bases. J was trimmed by 2 bases and V by 4 bases; bases with no gene match: 8. This CDR3 spans 16 amino acids. Germline values: CDR1 LGHNA, CDR2 YSLEER. This chain's CDR3 is CASSPETSQTYNEQFF. DNA of the CDR3: TGCGCCAGCAGCCCAGAGACTAGCCAAACCTACAATGAGCAGTTCTTC.